The clone carrying this T cell receptor beta chain was found many times. The antigen is unknown. The source of the sample is a study of T-cell reconstitution after alpha-beta-depleted transplantation in children. Whole-study results and caveats: Reportedly, alpha-beta T cells present about two months post-transplant originated from several hundred expanded clones of graft origin. T-cell counts and diversity at one year following transplant were attributed mainly to newly produced T cells. TCRbeta diversity was high at day 60 in some patients (a result of surviving recipient T cells and thymic progenitors).

Unique molecular identifiers were incorporated into the prepared TCRbeta library. TCRdb reprocessed the PCR reads via MiXCR and lists one record per CDR3 protein. The repertoire holds approximately 500,000 distinct CDR3 sequences, 10% seen once, with 2% to 2.5% in the top ten. Germline CDR1 reads DFQATT; CDR2 reads SNEGSKA (reference sequence). J gave up 1 base and V 6 bases, and 7 bases lay outside the gene matches. CDR3 size: 14 residues. The TCR was taken from a child aged 2-9 years with inherited bone marrow failure, due to receive a stem cell transplant. V usage is TRBV20-1 and J usage is TRBJ2-7; 9 bases are a match to TRBD2. The material sequenced was PBMCs, taken before TCRalphabeta/CD19-depleted stem cell transplant. The CDR3 sequence is CSAWGLALSYEQYF. The CDR3 DNA is TGCAGTGCGTGGGGACTAGCCCTATCCTACGAGCAGTACTTC.